This is a list of T cell receptor beta chains from one sample in a study of T cell responses to AZD1222 COVID-19 vaccine. The protocol was immunoSEQ multiplex PCR, while the TCRdb copy is restricted to in-frame clones and leaves out a portion. The sample holds around 120,000 clones; 88% are singletons and the top ten take approximately 18%. This specimen consisted of peripheral blood, obtained on day 0 of MenACWY control vaccination. These receptors were collected from an adult in good health. Both conserved end residues are part of each CDR3. The D gene is left open where the match is weak. Clone sizes are given selectively: once, few, many, or a class where the clone is expanded.

J: TRBJ2-1
D: -
size: few
V: TRBV19
CDR3: CASSIVFRVGSYNEQFF
DNA: TGTGCCAGTAGTATAGTATTCAGAGTCGGGTCCTACAATGAGCAGTTCTTC

J: TRBJ1-1
D: -
size: -
V: TRBV21-1
CDR3: CASRGLNTEAFF
DNA: TGTGCCAGCAGGGGGTTGAACACTGAAGCTTTCTTT

J: TRBJ1-2
D: TRBD1
size: -
V: TRBV15
CDR3: CATRRGLNYGYTF
DNA: TGTGCCACCAGGAGGGGGCTGAACTATGGCTACACCTTC

J: TRBJ2-6
D: -
size: -
V: TRBV15
CDR3: CATSRDDSGANVLTF
DNA: TGTGCCACCAGCAGAGATGACTCCGGGGCCAACGTCCTGACTTTC

J: TRBJ2-2
D: -
size: -
V: TRBV5-1
CDR3: CASSFEGPTGELFF
DNA: TGCGCCAGCAGCTTCGAGGGTCCCACCGGGGAGCTGTTTTTT

J: TRBJ2-7
D: -
size: -
V: TRBV11-1
CDR3: CASSFGGLLEQYF
DNA: TGTGCCAGCAGCTTCGGAGGGTTGCTCGAGCAGTACTTC

J: TRBJ1-2
D: -
size: -
V: TRBV25-1
CDR3: CASSETGEANYGYTF
DNA: TGTGCCAGCAGTGAGACCGGTGAAGCTAACTATGGCTACACCTTC

J: TRBJ2-2
D: -
size: -
V: TRBV7-2
CDR3: CASSLRGQGTGELFF
DNA: TGTGCCAGCAGCTTACGTGGGCAGGGCACCGGGGAGCTGTTTTTT

J: TRBJ1-1
D: TRBD1
size: -
V: TRBV6-1
CDR3: CASSETGGYTEAFF
DNA: TGTGCCAGCAGTGAGACAGGGGGCTACACTGAAGCTTTCTTT

J: TRBJ1-1
D: -
size: -
V: TRBV20-1
CDR3: CSASVGLGTEAFF
DNA: TGCAGTGCTAGTGTGGGGCTGGGGACTGAAGCTTTCTTT